This TCR beta chain comes out of a study of T cell responses to AZD1222 COVID-19 vaccine. This clone was found many times. The CDR3 extends over 16 amino acids. Germline CDR1 reads MDHEN; CDR2 reads SYDVKM. The V end lost 3 bases, the J end lost 7 bases, and 19 bases lay between the germline ends. Generated by immunoSEQ multiplex PCR, the TCRdb table keeps only in-frame clones and is missing some. Here the sample spans 150,000 to 200,000 clones, under 95% being singletons. The TCR comes from an adult who received the AZD1222 COVID-19 vaccine. The rearrangement links TRBV28 to TRBJ1-3; tentatively, D is TRBD1 (5 bases). The sample consisted of peripheral blood, taken 28 days after the second AZD1222 dose. CDR3 nucleotide sequence: TGTGCCAGCAGTTTGTTGACGGATATTGGGGGTAACACCATATATTTT. Its protein product is CASSLLTDIGGNTIYF.